The T cell receptor beta chain under discussion was sequenced for a study of T-cell reconstitution after alpha-beta-depleted transplantation in children. There are a few counts of this clonotype. The CDR3 is 14 residues long. Germline CDR1 MNHEY, CDR2 SVGAGI. V lost 5 bases, J lost 5 bases, and 7 bases stayed unmatched. Construction of the TCRbeta library involved unique molecular identifiers. TCRdb passed the PCR reads through MiXCR, listing each CDR3 protein once. The sample consists of under 350,000 distinct CDR3 sequences, over 8% of them appearing once. The genes are TRBV6-5 and TRBJ2-5; TRBD1 matches at 8 bases. The receptor was derived from a human donor who donated a stem cell graft to a child with SCID. Sequences were derived from PBMCs from the stem cell graft donor, sampled from the stem cell graft. The DNA for the CDR3 is TGTGCCAGCAGTACTCAGGGGGCGAAGGAGACCCAGTACTTC. It yields the protein CASSTQGAKETQYF.